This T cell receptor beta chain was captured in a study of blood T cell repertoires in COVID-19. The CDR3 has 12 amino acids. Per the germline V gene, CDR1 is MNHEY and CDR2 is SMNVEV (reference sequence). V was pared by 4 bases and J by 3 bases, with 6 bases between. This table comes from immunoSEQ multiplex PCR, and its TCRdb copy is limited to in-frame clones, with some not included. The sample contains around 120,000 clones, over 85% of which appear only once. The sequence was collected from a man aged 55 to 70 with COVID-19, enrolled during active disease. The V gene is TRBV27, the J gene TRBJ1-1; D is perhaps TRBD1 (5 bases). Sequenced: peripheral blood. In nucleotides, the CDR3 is TGTGCCAGCAGTTGGGGGGACACTGAAGCTTTCTTT. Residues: CASSWGDTEAFF.